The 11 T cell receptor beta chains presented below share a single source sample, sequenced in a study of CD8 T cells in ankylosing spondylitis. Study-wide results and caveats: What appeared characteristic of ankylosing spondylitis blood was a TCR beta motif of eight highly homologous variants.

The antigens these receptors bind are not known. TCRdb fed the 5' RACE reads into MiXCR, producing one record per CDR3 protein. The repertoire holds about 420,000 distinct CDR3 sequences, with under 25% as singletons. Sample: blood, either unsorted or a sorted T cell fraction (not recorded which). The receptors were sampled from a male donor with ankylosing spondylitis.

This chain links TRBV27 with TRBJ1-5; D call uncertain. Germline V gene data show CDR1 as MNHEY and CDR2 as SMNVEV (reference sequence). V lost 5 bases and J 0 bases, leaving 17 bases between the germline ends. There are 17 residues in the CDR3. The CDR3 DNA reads TGTGCCAGCAGTCCCGAACCACCGCAGGATAGCAATCAGCCCCAGCATTTT. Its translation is CASSPEPPQDSNQPQHF.

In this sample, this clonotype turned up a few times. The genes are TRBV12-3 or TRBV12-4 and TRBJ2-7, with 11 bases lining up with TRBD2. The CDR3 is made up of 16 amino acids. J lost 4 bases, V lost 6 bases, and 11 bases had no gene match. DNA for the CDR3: TGTGCCAGCAGCTTCCCTTTCGCTAGCGGGAGGTACGAGCAGTACTTC. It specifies CASSFPFASGRYEQYF.

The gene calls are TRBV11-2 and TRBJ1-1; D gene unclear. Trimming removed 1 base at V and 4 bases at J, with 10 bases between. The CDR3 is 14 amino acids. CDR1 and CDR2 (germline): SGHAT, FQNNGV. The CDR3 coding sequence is TGTGCCAGCAGCTTAGGGTACCGGAGCACTGAAGCTTTCTTT. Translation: CASSLGYRSTEAFF.

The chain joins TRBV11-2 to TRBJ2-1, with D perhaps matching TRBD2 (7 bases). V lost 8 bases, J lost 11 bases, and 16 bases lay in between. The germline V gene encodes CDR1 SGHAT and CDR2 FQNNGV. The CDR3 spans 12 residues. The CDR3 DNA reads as TGTGCCAGCGGAAGGGGGGAGGGCCAGCAGTTCTTC. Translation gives CASGRGEGQQFF.

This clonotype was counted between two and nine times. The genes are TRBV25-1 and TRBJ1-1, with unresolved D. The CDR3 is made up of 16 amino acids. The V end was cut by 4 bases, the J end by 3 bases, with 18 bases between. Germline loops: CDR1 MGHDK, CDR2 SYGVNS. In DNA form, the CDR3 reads TGTGCCAGCAGTGTGTCGGTTCGGGCTGGGTACACTGAAGCTTTCTTT. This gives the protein CASSVSVRAGYTEAFF.

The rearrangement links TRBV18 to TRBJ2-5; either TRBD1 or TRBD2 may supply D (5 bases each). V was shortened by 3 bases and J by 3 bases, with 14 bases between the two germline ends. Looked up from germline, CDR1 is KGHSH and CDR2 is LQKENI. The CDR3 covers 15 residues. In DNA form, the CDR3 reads TGTGCCAGCTCACCTCTTCAGGGAGCTGAAGAGACCCAGTACTTC. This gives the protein CASSPLQGAEETQYF.

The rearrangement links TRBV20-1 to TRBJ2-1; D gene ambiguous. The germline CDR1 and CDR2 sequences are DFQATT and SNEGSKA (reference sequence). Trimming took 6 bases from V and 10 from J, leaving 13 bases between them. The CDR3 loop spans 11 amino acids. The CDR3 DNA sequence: TGCAGTGCCCCCGAAGGTCCCGAGCAGTTCTTC. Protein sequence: CSAPEGPEQFF.

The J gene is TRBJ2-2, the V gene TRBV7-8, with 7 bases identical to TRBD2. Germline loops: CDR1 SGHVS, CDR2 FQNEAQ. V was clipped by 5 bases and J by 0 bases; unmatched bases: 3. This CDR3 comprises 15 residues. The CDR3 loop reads CASSTSGANTGELFF. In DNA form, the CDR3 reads TGTGCCAGCAGCACCAGCGGGGCGAACACCGGGGAGCTGTTTTTT.

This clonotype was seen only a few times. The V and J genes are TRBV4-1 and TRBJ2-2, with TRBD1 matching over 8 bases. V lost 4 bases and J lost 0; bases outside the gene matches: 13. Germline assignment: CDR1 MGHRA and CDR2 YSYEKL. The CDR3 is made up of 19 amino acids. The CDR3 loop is CASSRYPQGAQANTGELFF. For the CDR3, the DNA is TGCGCCAGCAGCCGATACCCGCAGGGGGCTCAAGCGAACACCGGGGAGCTGTTTTTT.

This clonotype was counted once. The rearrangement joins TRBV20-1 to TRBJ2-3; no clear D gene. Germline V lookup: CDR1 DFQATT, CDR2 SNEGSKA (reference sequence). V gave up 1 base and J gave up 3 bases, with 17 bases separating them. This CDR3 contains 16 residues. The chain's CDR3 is CSARGYGTGNTDTQYF. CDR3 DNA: TGCAGTGCTAGAGGTTACGGTACTGGAAATACAGATACGCAGTATTTT.

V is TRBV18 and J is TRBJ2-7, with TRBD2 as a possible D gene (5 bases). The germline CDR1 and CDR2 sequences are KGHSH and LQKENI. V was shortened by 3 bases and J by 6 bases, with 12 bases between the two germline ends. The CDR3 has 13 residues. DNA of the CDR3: TGTGCCAGCTCACCGGATCCGGAGGCCGAGCAGTACTTC. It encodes CASSPDPEAEQYF.